This paragraph reports one TCR beta chain. What it binds is not known. These data belong to a study of T-cell reconstitution after alpha-beta-depleted transplantation in children. Findings of the study overall: Surviving recipient T cells and intrathymic progenitors accounted for some patients' high TCRbeta diversity at day 60. Alpha-beta T cells about two months after transplant reportedly derived from several hundred expanded graft clones. T cells produced anew were the main source of T-cell counts and diversity one year after transplant.

V lost 5 bases to trimming and J lost 6 bases, with 8 bases between them. This CDR3 is built from 12 residues. Germline CDR1 MDHEN, CDR2 SYDVKM. The authors prepared the TCRbeta library with unique molecular identifiers. TCRdb reprocessed the PCR reads via MiXCR and lists one record per CDR3 protein. The table records around 490,000 distinct CDR3 sequences, over 10% of them present only once. The sequence was collected from a female patient aged 2-9 years who had a stem cell transplant for aplastic anemia, so the T cells may come from the graft donor. Specimen: PBMCs, mostly from graft donor cells, collected 180 days after TCRalphabeta/CD19-depleted stem cell transplant. The rearrangement joins TRBV28 to TRBJ1-5; no clear D gene. The CDR3 bases are TGTGCCAGCAGTCCGGACGGTCAGCCCCAGCATTTT. This translates into CASSPDGQPQHF.